This T cell receptor (beta chain) is drawn from a study of T cell responses to AZD1222 COVID-19 vaccine. Study at large: Recipients boosted at about 4 weeks or about 12 weeks are pooled.

The CDR3 is 13 amino acids. The germline V gene encodes CDR1 SGHKS and CDR2 YYEKEE (reference sequence). The V gene lost 0 bases and the J gene lost 4 bases, with 7 bases spanning the gap. Only in-frame clones appear in the TCRdb table, and some are missing; sequencing was by immunoSEQ multiplex PCR. The data contain some 140,000 clones, roughly 92% of them singletons. Study-wide results and caveats: When two AZD1222 doses had been given, Spike-specific TCR breadth and depth rose. Repertoires were obtained only post-peak T cell response.

Concerning this clone itself: The antigen remains undetermined.

The specimen was peripheral blood, collected on day 0 of AZD1222 vaccination. This clonotype was obtained from an adult in good health. The chain is built from TRBV5-5 and TRBJ1-1; D not certain. The CDR3 DNA reads as TGTGCCAGCAGCTTGGACGGGTCCACTGAAGCTTTCTTT. It translates to CASSLDGSTEAFF.